This T cell receptor beta chain came from a study of CD8 T cells in Susac syndrome. With respect to this clonotype: The antigen is undetermined.

A quantity of about 0.5 to 1 ug RNA underwent reverse transcription using random hexamers. Across 54 Vbeta and 13 Jbeta, TCR beta CDR3 was amplified with immunoSEQ multiplex PCR. TCRdb independently ran MiXCR on the immunoSEQ multiplex PCR reads; one entry per CDR3 protein. The table includes some 110,000 distinct CDR3 sequences, 96% detected once. General observations from the study: The authors acknowledged that their TCR sequencing and HLA analysis involved a relatively small number of individuals.

Deletions cut 5 bases from V and 6 bases from J, with 20 bases between. The CDR3 length is 16 residues. The germline CDR1 and CDR2 sequences are MDHEN and SYDVKM. Peripheral blood CD8+ and CD4+ T cells were profiled by TCR beta sequencing. CD8+ and CD4+ T cells were negatively isolated; TEMRA cells were FACS-enriched. The V and J genes are TRBV28 and TRBJ2-4, with D hard to call. Sequencing input: CD4+ T cells from PBMCs. This TCR derives from a human donor with Susac syndrome. CDR3 nucleotide sequence: TGTGCCAGCAGTGGCTTCGACACGTCCAGCCGAAACATTCAGTACTTC. Its translation is CASSGFDTSSRNIQYF. The whole variable domain, filled in from reference TRBV28 and TRBJ2-4, reads DVKVTQSSRYLVKRTGEKVFLECVQDMDHENMFWYRQDPGLGLRLIYFSYDVKMKEKGDIPEGYSVSREKKERFSLILESASTNQTSMYLCASSGFDTSSRNIQYFGAGTRLSVL.